This TCR beta chain was found in a study of T cells expressing NK-cell markers. In regard to this clonotype: Its antigen remains unknown.

Study results and caveats: The study found these clonotypes also leading the CD3+CD56-NKG2C+ fraction in four donors. What remained unclear was the HCMV specificity of expanded NKG2C+ T cell clones. A handful of donors had dominant NKG2C+ clonotypes that comprised roughly 1.0-8% of their CD8+ T cells.

TCRdb reworked the 5' RACE reads into one entry per CDR3 protein, no DNA. The listing records more than 400,000 distinct CDR3 sequences. CDR1 is MNHNS and CDR2 is SASEGT in the germline V gene. This CDR3 has 15 residues. This receptor was taken from a woman between 18 and 70 years old in good health. This rearrangement joins TRBV6-1 to TRBJ1-5. The specimen was blood T cells: a sorted CD56 or NKG2C T cell subset, CD4+ or CD8+ T cells, or bulk PBMC T cells (not recorded which). CDR3 in amino acids: CASSEFLVSGRPQHF.